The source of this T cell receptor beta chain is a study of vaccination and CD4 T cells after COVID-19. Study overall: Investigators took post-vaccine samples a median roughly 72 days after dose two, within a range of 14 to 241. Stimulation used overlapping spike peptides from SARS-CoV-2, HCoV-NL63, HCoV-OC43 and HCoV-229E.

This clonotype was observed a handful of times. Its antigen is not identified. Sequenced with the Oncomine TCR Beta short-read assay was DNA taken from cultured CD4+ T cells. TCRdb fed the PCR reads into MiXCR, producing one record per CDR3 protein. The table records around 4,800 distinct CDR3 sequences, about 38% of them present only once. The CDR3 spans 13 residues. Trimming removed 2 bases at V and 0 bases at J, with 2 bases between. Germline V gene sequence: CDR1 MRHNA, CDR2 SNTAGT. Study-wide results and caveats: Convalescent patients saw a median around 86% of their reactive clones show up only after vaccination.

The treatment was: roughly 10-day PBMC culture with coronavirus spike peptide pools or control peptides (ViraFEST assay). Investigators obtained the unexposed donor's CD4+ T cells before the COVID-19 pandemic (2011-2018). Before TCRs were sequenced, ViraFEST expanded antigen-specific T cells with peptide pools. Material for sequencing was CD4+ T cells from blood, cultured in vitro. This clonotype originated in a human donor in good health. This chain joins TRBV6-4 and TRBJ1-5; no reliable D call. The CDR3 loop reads CASSDNSNQPQHF. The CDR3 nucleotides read TGTGCCAGCAGTGACAATAGCAATCAGCCCCAGCATTTT.